The entry that follows covers one T cell receptor (beta chain) sequence. The source of the sample is a study of blood T cell repertoires in COVID-19. Deletions cut 0 bases from V and 0 bases from J, with 6 bases between. CDR3 size: 15 residues. Germline CDR1 SGDLS, CDR2 YYNGEE. Original handling: Reference gene primer amplification yielded estimated nucleated cell counts. TCRdb's table, derived via immunoSEQ multiplex PCR, lists solely in-frame clones and lacks some. The DNA gave D and trimming, while V, J and clone size come from that table. The repertoire includes roughly 100,000 clones, roughly 80% of them detected once, and more than 4.5% sits in the top ten.

Sequenced material: peripheral blood. The receptor's source is a man aged 55 to 70 with acute or convalescent COVID-19. J is TRBJ1-4 and V is TRBV9; D gene uncertain. This chain's CDR3 is CASSVESTTNEKLFF. For the CDR3, the DNA is TGTGCCAGCAGCGTAGAGAGTACAACTAATGAAAAACTGTTTTTT.